This T cell receptor beta chain was retrieved from a study of post-analysis software for immune sequencing data. Study-level background: Relapsing-remitting, secondary progressive and progressive-relapsing multiple sclerosis were all included among the disease courses.

Unique molecular identifiers tagged the TCR beta cDNA libraries. TCRdb reprocessed the PCR reads with MiXCR, giving one entry per CDR3 protein. The sample lists about 430,000 distinct CDR3 sequences, approximately 37% occurring once. General study findings and limits: TRBV5-6, TRBV5-1 and TRBV20-1 were among roughly five TRBV segments more frequent in patients than controls. Those with multiple sclerosis, the patient group, showed significantly lower normalized Chao1 diversity than controls.

The CDR3 has 16 residues. With 4 bases removed from V and 7 bases from J, the gap between germline ends came to 23 bases. Germline V gene data show CDR1 as SGHRS and CDR2 as YFSETQ. Regarding this clonotype: Antigen: not known.

The chain is built from TRBV5-1 and TRBJ2-5; weak D call: TRBD1 (6 bases). The sequencing sample was made of blood. The sequence came from a girl between 2 and 10 years old with multiple sclerosis. The CDR3 here is CASSPLGDKRSGTQYF. CDR3 sequence (DNA): TGCGCCAGCAGCCCCCTAGGGGACAAACGCTCTGGGACCCAGTACTTC.